The clone carrying this TCR beta chain was detected only once. The data derive from a study of regulatory T cells in long-lasting Graves disease. Time point reported: persistent/refractory GD, antithyroid drugs over 5 years with positive TRAb. Researchers made the TCR library from RNA that was extracted from PBMCs. In building TCR beta libraries, iRepertoire HTBI primers were used together with Arm-PCR of CDR3 regions. MiXCR was run by TCRdb on the multiplex PCR reads, yielding one entry per CDR3 protein. The sample lists 400,000 to 450,000 distinct CDR3 sequences; 23% were seen once. Germline V gene data show CDR1 as MGHRA and CDR2 as YSYEKL. The length of the CDR3 is 15 residues. V was shortened by 4 bases and J by 4 bases, with 15 bases between the two germline ends.

The V gene is TRBV4-1, the J gene TRBJ2-3; TRBD1 or TRBD2 may be the D gene (6 bases each). The sequences come from peripheral blood mononuclear cells (PBMCs), collected when the disease was refractory, from a patient treated with antithyroid drugs. This TCR derives from a female donor with Graves disease. The CDR3 DNA sequence: TGCGCCAGCAGCCGAGACGGGGGCTCGTCAGATACGCAGTATTTT. Amino acids: CASSRDGGSSDTQYF.